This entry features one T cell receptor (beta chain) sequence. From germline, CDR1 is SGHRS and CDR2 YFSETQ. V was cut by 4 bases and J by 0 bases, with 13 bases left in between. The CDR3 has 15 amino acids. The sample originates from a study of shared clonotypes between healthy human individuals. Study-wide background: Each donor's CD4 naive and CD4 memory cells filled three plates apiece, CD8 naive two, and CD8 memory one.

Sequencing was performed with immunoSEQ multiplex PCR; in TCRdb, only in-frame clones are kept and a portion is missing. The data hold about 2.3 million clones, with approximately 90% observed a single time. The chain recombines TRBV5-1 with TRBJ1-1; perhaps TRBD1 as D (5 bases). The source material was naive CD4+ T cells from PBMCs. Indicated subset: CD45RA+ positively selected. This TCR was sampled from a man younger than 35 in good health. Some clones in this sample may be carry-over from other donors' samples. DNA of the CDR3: TGCGCCAGCAGCACCAACAGGCCCTTGAACACTGAAGCTTTCTTT. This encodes CASSTNRPLNTEAFF.